A selection of T cell receptor beta chains follows, all from one sample in a study of early T cells in non-severe SARS-CoV-2 infection. MiXCR was run by TCRdb on the 5' RACE reads, yielding one entry per CDR3 protein. Of 65,000 to 75,000 distinct CDR3 sequences in the sample, 11% were seen once. The specimen sequenced was whole blood. These receptor sequences come from an adult who was a healthcare worker with PCR-confirmed SARS-CoV-2 infection or an uninfected control (not recorded which). CDR3s include the opening cysteine and the closing phenylalanine or tryptophan. A D gene is named only where the DNA matches it firmly. Some rows have no size entry. The others give once, few or many, or a class for an expanded clone.

j_call v_call d_call clone_size cdr3_nt cdr3_aa
TRBJ2-7 TRBV27 TRBD1 many TGTGCCAGCAGTTTGTTTTCAGGGGGCTTCGACGAGCAGTACTTC CASSLFSGGFDEQYF
TRBJ2-5 TRBV29-1 . . TGCAGCGTTGATGGTGCTGTAGGAGAGACCCAGTACTTC CSVDGAVGETQYF
TRBJ2-5 TRBV7-9 . many TGTGCCAGCAGCGCGTCCAATAGCAAGCCCCAGTACTTC CASSASNSKPQYF
TRBJ2-7 TRBV12-3/TRBV12-4 TRBD1 many TGTGCCAGCACCCCCGGACAGGGAAAACCTTACGAGCAGTACTTC CASTPGQGKPYEQYF
TRBJ1-2 TRBV12-3/TRBV12-4 TRBD1 few TGTGCCAGCAGTTTACCAGGGGGCGGCTATGGCTACACCTTC CASSLPGGGYGYTF
TRBJ2-3 TRBV5-1 TRBD2 . TGCGCCAGCAGCTTGGTAGCGGGGGCCACAGATACGCAGTATTTT CASSLVAGATDTQYF
TRBJ2-3 TRBV6-2/TRBV6-3 . many TGTGCCAGCAGTTACTCGCCACGGGGAGATACGCAGTATTTT CASSYSPRGDTQYF
TRBJ2-3 TRBV3-1 . many TGTGCCAGCAGCCGGAGACAGGCGGGTCCCACAGATACGCAGTATTTT CASSRRQAGPTDTQYF
TRBJ1-5 TRBV11-2 . many TGTGCCAGCAGCTCCAGGGTGGATCAGCCCCAGCATTTT CASSSRVDQPQHF
TRBJ2-7 TRBV28 . many TGTGCCAGCAGCCGAAAGGGGTACGAGCAGTACTTC CASSRKGYEQYF
TRBJ1-4 TRBV20-1 . few TGCAGTGCTAGAACCTTTATGGGACCTAATGAAAAACTGTTTTTT CSARTFMGPNEKLFF
TRBJ2-7 TRBV5-1 TRBD2 many TGCGCCAGCAGCTTGTCTGCGGGAGACTACGAGCAGTACTTC CASSLSAGDYEQYF
TRBJ1-1 TRBV29-1 TRBD1 . TGCAGCGTTCACGGACAGGGCACTGAAGCTTTCTTT CSVHGQGTEAFF
TRBJ1-6 TRBV6-2/TRBV6-3 . few TGTGCCAGCATCGATCGGAGCTCCTATAATTCACCCCTCCACTTT CASIDRSSYNSPLHF
TRBJ1-2 TRBV4-1 TRBD1 . TGCGCCAGCAGCCGTCCCGGACAGGGGTACTATGGCTACACCTTC CASSRPGQGYYGYTF
TRBJ1-1 TRBV11-1 . many TGTGCCAGCAGCTCCACCGTGAAAGCTTTCTTT CASSSTVKAFF
TRBJ2-5 TRBV12-3/TRBV12-4 TRBD2 many TGTGCCAGCAGTCCGACTAGCGCTACTTATGGGACCCAGTACTTC CASSPTSATYGTQYF
TRBJ1-3 TRBV6-4 . many TGTGCCAGCACCGACGGGTGCGAATTTGGAAACACCATATATTTT CASTDGCEFGNTIYF
TRBJ1-6 TRBV15 . many TGTGCCACCAGCAGAGAGCGGTTCGCGAATTCACCCCTCCACTTT CATSRERFANSPLHF
TRBJ2-7 TRBV12-3/TRBV12-4 . many TGTGCCAGCAGTCCCGGGACAAGATACGAGCAGTACTTC CASSPGTRYEQYF
TRBJ2-3 TRBV14 . few TGTGCCAGCAGCCAATGGGACGGGAGTGGCCCAGATACGCAGTATTTT CASSQWDGSGPDTQYF
TRBJ2-5 TRBV29-1 . . TGCAGCGTTGAATACCGCTTCCAAGAGACCCAGTACTTC CSVEYRFQETQYF
TRBJ2-3 TRBV5-1 TRBD2 few TGCGCCAGCAGCTTGTCTAGCGGTTACACAGATACGCAGTATTTT CASSLSSGYTDTQYF
TRBJ2-1 TRBV2 . many TGTGCCAGCAGTTACTCTTCCATCTCCTACAATGAGCAGTTCTTC CASSYSSISYNEQFF
TRBJ1-2 TRBV28 . . TGTGCCAGCAGGCGTCCCGGGACGGTGAACTATGGCTACACCTTC CASRRPGTVNYGYTF
TRBJ2-1 TRBV4-1 . few TGCGCCAGCAGCCAAGATGAGACTGGCAATGAGCAGTTCTTC CASSQDETGNEQFF
TRBJ1-2 TRBV6-6 . . TGTGCCAGCAGTCCCACAGGGAGGGCTGGCTACACCTTC CASSPTGRAGYTF
TRBJ2-7 TRBV9 TRBD2 many TGTGCCAGCAGCGTAGAGGCGGGGGGATCCTACGAGCAGTACTTC CASSVEAGGSYEQYF
TRBJ2-7 TRBV11-2 . few TGTGCCAGCAGCTTCGACAGGGCGGGGGAGCAGTACTTC CASSFDRAGEQYF
TRBJ2-1 TRBV2 TRBD2 many TGTGCCAGCAGGGGTCTAGCGGGCAATGAGCAGTTCTTC CASRGLAGNEQFF
TRBJ1-2 TRBV6-6 . many TGTGCCAGCAGTTACTCGTCCAGGGTAAACGGCTACACCTTC CASSYSSRVNGYTF
TRBJ2-7 TRBV11-2 . few TGTGCCAGCAGCTTAGGCCCGTCGCCCTCCTACGAGCAGTACTTC CASSLGPSPSYEQYF
TRBJ2-5 TRBV11-2 TRBD1 few TGTGCCAGCAGCCCGGGCAGGGGGCATGAGACCCAGTACTTC CASSPGRGHETQYF
TRBJ2-3 TRBV7-2 . many TGTGCCAGCAGCCCCTACCCCCCAGATACGCAGTATTTT CASSPYPPDTQYF
TRBJ2-1 TRBV24-1 TRBD2 many TGTGCCACCAGTGTTAATAGCGGGAGTGCCTACAATGAGCAGTTCTTC CATSVNSGSAYNEQFF
TRBJ2-7 TRBV7-8 TRBD2 many TGTGCCAGCAGCTTGGGGACTAGCATCGGCGAGCAGTACTTC CASSLGTSIGEQYF
TRBJ1-3 TRBV4-1 . . TGCGCCAGCAGCCAAGTTGGGGTTGATCCTGGAAACACCATATATTTT CASSQVGVDPGNTIYF
TRBJ2-1 TRBV19 . few TGTGCCAGTAGTACACTAGCCTCCTTATACAATGAGCAGTTCTTC CASSTLASLYNEQFF
TRBJ2-1 TRBV13 TRBD2 many TGTGCCAGCAGCCCACGGGAGGACGGGGACAATGAGCAGTTCTTC CASSPREDGDNEQFF
TRBJ1-1 TRBV6-5 . . TGTGCTATCAAGCAGAGAATGAACACTGAAGCTTTCTTT CAIKQRMNTEAFF